The 20 T cell receptor beta chains given below trace back to one sample, sequenced in a study of metastatic and nonmetastatic thyroid tumors. TCRdb called clones again from the PCR reads with MiXCR. The repertoire holds 35,000 to 50,000 clones, about 4.2% seen once, with over 8% in the top ten. Among the patients, none had received any treatment before thyroid surgery. Sample: blood. The receptors stem from a female donor with papillary thyroid cancer or a benign thyroid nodule (not recorded which). Some clones in this sample may be carry-over from other donors' samples.

This clone was seen at least ten times. This chain uses TRBV24-1 with TRBJ2-1, with 7 bases fitting TRBD2. The CDR3 sequence is 15 residues long. Germline V gene data show CDR1 as KGHDR and CDR2 as SFDVKD. Germline trimming cut 0 bases from V and 2 bases from J; bases unmatched to any gene: 0. The CDR3: CATSDLGLAYNEQFF. The CDR3 DNA reads TGTGCCACCAGTGATTTGGGACTAGCCTACAATGAGCAGTTCTTC.

A few counts support this clone. The V gene is TRBV6-2 or TRBV6-3, the J gene TRBJ2-1; 11 bases match TRBD2. Germline V gene lookup returns CDR1 MNHEY and CDR2 SVGEGT. The CDR3 sequence is 16 residues long. Trimming at V came to 6 bases and at J to 9 bases, leaving 13 bases not matched to a gene. The CDR3 reads CASSRVASGRYAEQFF. CDR3 coding DNA: TGTGCCAGCAGCAGGGTAGCTAGCGGGAGGTATGCTGAGCAGTTCTTC.

This clone showed up many times. V is TRBV19 and J is TRBJ2-1, with 10 bases identical to TRBD2. Germline lookup yields CDR1 LNHDA and CDR2 SQIVND (reference sequence). The CDR3 has 14 residues. V lost 8 bases to trimming and J lost 4 bases; unmatched junction nucleotides: 5. Here the CDR3 DNA reads TGTGCCAGTGTTAGCGGGAGGCGGTACAATGAGCAGTTCTTC. Translated, it gives CASVSGRRYNEQFF.

The rearrangement links TRBV12-3 or TRBV12-4 to TRBJ1-5; no firm D call. The CDR3 has 13 residues. The V gene lost 3 bases and the J gene lost 6 bases, with 9 bases spanning the gap. This CDR3 is CASSLERTQPQHF. In DNA form, the CDR3 reads TGTGCCAGCAGTTTGGAGAGGACTCAGCCCCAGCATTTT.

In its sample, this clone was seen many times. V usage is TRBV16 and J usage is TRBJ2-1, with TRBD2 as a possible D gene (5 bases). Germline V CDR1 and CDR2: KGHSY, FQNENV. The CDR3 spans 17 residues. With 0 bases removed from V and 2 bases from J, the gap between germline ends came to 14 bases. CDR3: CASSQSGAIEAYNEQFF. For the CDR3, the DNA is TGTGCCAGCAGCCAATCGGGAGCAATTGAAGCCTACAATGAGCAGTTCTTC.

By sample fraction, this clone is medium-sized (0.01 to 0.1%). This CDR3 reads CSARVLAGDMNEQFF. DNA of the CDR3: TGCAGTGCTAGAGTACTAGCGGGAGATATGAATGAGCAGTTCTTC. This sequence joins TRBV20-1 and TRBJ2-1; 11 nucleotides agree with TRBD2. Germline V CDR1 and CDR2: DFQATT, SNEGSKA (reference sequence). The V gene end was trimmed by 1 base and the J gene end by 7 bases; junction bases not matched to a gene: 6. This CDR3 contains 15 residues.

In its sample, this clone was seen a few times. A clone one base away is much larger, so this may be a read error. The rearrangement uses TRBV10-3 and TRBJ1-1, with D hard to call. Trimming removed 4 bases from V and 7 bases from J, with 13 bases in between. The germline gives CDR1 ENHRY, CDR2 SYGVKD. The CDR3 covers 13 residues. The CDR3 reads CAISVNWADEAFF. Written as DNA, the CDR3 is TGTGCCATCAGTGTAAATTGGGCAGATGAAGCTTTCTTT.

A remark on this clone: Other nucleotide sequences from this sample produce the same CDR3. The chain recombines TRBV2 with TRBJ2-7; 10 bases align to TRBD2. CDR3 length equals 14 residues. V dropped 6 bases and J dropped 5; count of bases not matched to a gene: 7. Germline V gives CDR1 SNHLY, CDR2 FYNNEI. The CDR3 loop reads CASRTGTSDHEQYF. CDR3 DNA sequence: TGTGCCAGCAGAACCGGGACTAGCGATCACGAGCAGTACTTC.

In this sample, this clone turned up many times. This rearrangement joins TRBV4-1 to TRBJ2-1; 11 bases map to TRBD2. J was trimmed by 3 bases and V by 0 bases; bases with no gene match: 4. This CDR3 is 17 amino acids long. Germline V gene sequence: CDR1 MGHRA, CDR2 YSYEKL. The CDR3 DNA is TGCGCCAGCAGCCAAGAGACCGGGACTAGCGGCTACAATGAGCAGTTCTTC. It is translated as CASSQETGTSGYNEQFF.

This clone was seen repeatedly, ten times or more. This chain connects TRBV12-3 or TRBV12-4 to TRBJ2-7; 9 positions agree with TRBD1. The CDR3 has 16 residues. Germline trimming cut 2 bases from V and 7 bases from J; bases unmatched to any gene: 12. CDR3 residues: CASSLSFGTGTGEQYF. CDR3 DNA: TGTGCCAGCAGTTTATCCTTCGGGACAGGGACGGGGGAGCAGTACTTC.

Many counts were recorded for this clone. The chain links TRBV6-2 or TRBV6-3 to TRBJ2-5, with 8 bases that match TRBD1. The germline CDR1 and CDR2 sequences are MNHEY and SVGEGT. The CDR3 totals 15 residues. V shed 4 bases, J shed 5 bases, and the junction held 9 bases outside the gene matches. CDR3: CASSSSRGLVETQYF. CDR3 sequence (DNA): TGTGCCAGCAGTTCCTCCAGGGGGCTGGTGGAGACCCAGTACTTC.

This clone qualifies as medium-sized. The V gene is TRBV6-1, the J gene TRBJ2-7; tentative D call: TRBD1 (6 bases). The germline V gene encodes CDR1 MNHNS and CDR2 SASEGT. V shed 7 bases and J shed 7 bases, with 20 bases lying between them. The CDR3 runs 14 residues. CDR3 loop: CASTPGVPPGEQYF. The CDR3 coding sequence is TGTGCCAGCACCCCAGGGGTCCCCCCCGGTGAGCAGTACTTC.

Many counts were recorded for this clone. CDR3 protein: CATSGVTSGSSYNEQFF. The DNA of the CDR3 is TGTGCCACCAGTGGGGTGACTAGCGGAAGCTCCTACAATGAGCAGTTCTTC. V is TRBV24-1 and J is TRBJ2-1; 9 bases match TRBD2. The CDR3 spans 17 residues. The trim removed 5 bases at V and 0 bases at J, leaving 7 bases unmatched. Germline V gives CDR1 KGHDR, CDR2 SFDVKD.

This clone was recorded at least ten times. The genes are TRBV28 and TRBJ2-1, with TRBD1 matching over 7 bases. Trimming took 5 bases from V and 7 from J; bases not matched to a gene: 8. Germline V gene sequence: CDR1 MDHEN, CDR2 SYDVKM. The CDR3 is 14 residues long. Here the CDR3 reads CASSKPGQRNEQFF. In nucleotides, the CDR3 is TGTGCCAGCAGTAAACCGGGACAGAGGAATGAGCAGTTCTTC.

This clone has at least ten counts. The chain uses TRBV6-2 or TRBV6-3 and TRBJ2-7, with 9 nucleotides matching TRBD2. V trimming: 8 bases; J trimming: 0 bases; junction bases outside the gene matches: 11. Germline CDR1 and CDR2: MNHEY and SVGEGT. The CDR3 runs 16 residues. The chain's CDR3 is CASRGPGREGSYEQYF. The CDR3 nucleotides are TGTGCCAGCCGGGGGCCCGGGCGGGAGGGCTCCTACGAGCAGTACTTC.

The V gene is TRBV27, the J gene TRBJ2-1; 8 nucleotides line up with TRBD2. CDR1 is MNHEY and CDR2 is SMNVEV in the germline V gene (reference sequence). This CDR3 spans 16 amino acids. J lost 2 bases, V lost 1 base, and 4 bases had no gene match. The CDR3 loop is CASSLLTSVTYNEQFF. The CDR3 bases are TGTGCCAGCAGTTTATTGACTAGCGTGACCTACAATGAGCAGTTCTTC.

This clone was counted at least ten times. Other DNA sequences from this sample encode an identical CDR3 as well. The J gene is TRBJ2-1, the V gene TRBV20-1; TRBD2 agrees at 11 bases. There are 13 residues in the CDR3. Germline V lookup: CDR1 DFQATT, CDR2 SNEGSKA (reference sequence). Germline trimming cut 6 bases from V and 6 bases from J; bases unmatched to any gene: 4. Here the CDR3 reads CSAIAGGGNEQFF. DNA of the CDR3: TGCAGTGCGATAGCGGGAGGGGGCAATGAGCAGTTCTTC.

This clone was seen many times. The J gene is TRBJ2-6, the V gene TRBV19; D gene unclear. The CDR3 has 15 amino acids. Trimming left V 2 bases short and J 0 bases short, with 5 bases between. Germline-derived CDR1 and CDR2 are LNHDA and SQIVND (reference sequence). CDR3 sequence (DNA): TGTGCCAGTAGTATACTGGACTCTGGGGCCAACGTCCTGACTTTC. This sequence encodes CASSILDSGANVLTF.

This clone was seen many times. The genes are TRBV3-1 and TRBJ1-5; D gene unclear. Germline CDR1 is LGHDT and CDR2 is YNNKEL (reference sequence). This CDR3 comprises 12 residues. V was cut by 5 bases and J by 2 bases, with 4 bases left in between. CDR3 bases: TGTGCCAGCAGCTCGCGCAATCAGCCCCAGCATTTT. It yields the protein CASSSRNQPQHF.

Worth noting for this clone: The junction shows a germline mismatch at one end, possibly a read error. The J gene is TRBJ2-1, the V gene TRBV5-1, with a tentative D call TRBD1 (6 bases). CDR3 length: 14 amino acids. Germline V CDR1 and CDR2: SGHRS, YFSETQ. CDR3 region: CASSHWTGDNERFF. DNA of the CDR3: TGCGCCAGCAGCCACTGGACTGGGGACAATGAGCGGTTCTTC.